These 5 T cell receptor beta chains came from one sample sequenced in a study of early T cells in non-severe SARS-CoV-2 infection. One entry per CDR3 protein, called by TCRdb with MiXCR from the 5' RACE reads. The data show tens of thousands of distinct CDR3 sequences, with 7% to 10% seen just once and around 20% held by the top ten. The sequencing sample was made of whole blood. The receptor set was obtained from an adult who was a healthcare worker with PCR-confirmed SARS-CoV-2 infection or an uninfected control (not recorded which).

The chain employs TRBV6-6 and TRBJ2-1; 9 nucleotides agree with TRBD1. Germline CDR1 MNHNY, CDR2 SVGAGI (reference sequence). The CDR3 is 14 amino acids. V was pared by 6 bases and J by 5 bases, with 5 bases of the junction left unmatched. CDR3 amino acids: CASSSGTGHNEQFF. The CDR3 DNA follows: TGTGCCAGCAGCTCCGGGACAGGGCACAATGAGCAGTTCTTC.

This clonotype has more than one count but fewer than ten. A junction end diverges from the germline sequence, so it may reflect a read error. This rearrangement joins TRBV5-1 to TRBJ2-5, with D uncertain. This CDR3 has 15 residues. The germline V gene has CDR1 SGHRS and CDR2 YFSETQ. CDR3: CASSLASASQETQYF. The CDR3 DNA is TGCGCCAGCAGTTTGGCATCTGCATCCCAAGAGACCCAGTACTTC.

This clonotype occurred a few times. V is TRBV4-2 and J is TRBJ2-1; TRBD2 aligns across 7 bases. CDR3 size: 16 residues. With 0 bases clipped from V and 5 bases from J, the junction kept 7 bases outside the gene matches. CDR1 and CDR2 from the germline V gene are LGHNA and YNFKEQ. Here the CDR3 reads CASSQDSSRGDNEQFF. Written as DNA, the CDR3 is TGTGCCAGCAGCCAAGATTCCAGCCGGGGGGACAATGAGCAGTTCTTC.

The gene calls are TRBV7-9 and TRBJ1-2; 7 bases map to TRBD1. The CDR3 has 13 amino acids. Per germline, CDR1 SEHNR and CDR2 FQNEAQ (reference sequence). The V gene end was trimmed by 1 base and the J gene end by 8 bases; junction bases not matched to a gene: 4. The CDR3 DNA reads TGTGCCAGCAGCTTAGAGGGGGCGAAGGGCTACACCTTC. Its translation: CASSLEGAKGYTF.

This clonotype was seen a handful of times. The chain is built from TRBV3-1 and TRBJ2-3; no reliable D call. The CDR3 covers 12 residues. The V and J ends lost 5 bases and 0 bases respectively, with 3 bases between them. Germline V gene sequence: CDR1 LGHDT, CDR2 YNNKEL (reference sequence). CDR3 loop: CASSKSTDTQYF. For the CDR3, the DNA is TGTGCCAGCAGCAAGAGCACAGATACGCAGTATTTT.